The clone carrying this T cell receptor (beta chain) has a single count. Its target is not known. It was healthy bone marrow donors who served as donors. The primer mix had 60 Vbeta and 13 Jbeta primers. Here immunoSEQ multiplex PCR was the method, and the copy in TCRdb shows in-frame clones only, minus some. The sample contains fewer than 200,000 clones, roughly nine tenths of which appear only once. The source of the sample is a study of cytomegalovirus exposure and HLA in healthy donors. Study-wide points: For most TCR beta V segments, an earlier analysis put the productive rate at about 90% or about 30% of the time. In vitro confirmation showed a few CMV-associated chains to be CMV antigen specific.

This TCR was recovered from a boy younger than 10 in good health and CMV-seronegative. Sequencing was carried out using PBMCs.

CDR3 in amino acids: CAISDNSGRAYEQYF. As DNA, the CDR3 is TGTGCCATCAGTGATAATAGCGGGAGGGCCTACGAGCAGTACTTC. The rearrangement uses TRBV10-3 and TRBJ2-7; TRBD2 aligns across 11 bases. J gave up 2 bases and V 3 bases, and 3 bases lay outside the gene matches. CDR1 ENHRY and CDR2 SYGVKD come from the germline V gene. This CDR3 is 15 amino acids long.